This T cell receptor beta chain was captured in a study of blood T cell repertoires in COVID-19. Whole-study context: Donors in the United States, Italy and Spain gave samples during acute or convalescent COVID-19. Sample material is recorded as cDNA or gDNA derived from T cells, B-cell-depleted T cells, or PBMCs.

This CDR3 region has 13 residues. CDR1 and CDR2 from the germline V gene are MGHRA and YSYEKL. Trimming removed 5 bases from V and 9 bases from J, with 14 bases in between. In the authors' methods: Amplification of reference gene primers was used by the study to estimate nucleated cell counts. Generated by immunoSEQ multiplex PCR, the TCRdb table keeps only in-frame clones and is missing some. V and J calls and clone size come straight from that table; D and trimming were deduced from the DNA. The profile shows 150,000 or so clones, 55% to 75% of them singletons. The rearrangement links TRBV4-1 to TRBJ2-1; no clear D. Sequenced sample: peripheral blood. The sequence was collected from a woman between 65 and 79 years old with acute or convalescent COVID-19. CDR3 nucleotides: TGCGCCAGCAGCATCAAGTTAGTTACTGAGCAGTTCTTC. This translates into CASSIKLVTEQFF.